This T cell receptor (beta chain) was sequenced in a study of T cells in Graves' hyperthyroidism and ophthalmopathy. This clonotype occurred many times. TCR beta CDR3 regions were amplified from RNA transcripts. With the HTBI primer set, the TCR CDR3 went through a first round of RT-PCR. TCRdb re-called the multiplex PCR reads with MiXCR, one entry per CDR3 protein. The table includes 550,000 to 800,000 distinct CDR3 sequences, less than 20% detected once. The TCR originated in a man aged 18 to 29 with Graves' hyperthyroidism. The sequenced sample was blood.

In nucleotides, the CDR3 is TGTGCCAGCAGCCCCAAGCTCGGAAACACCATATATTTT. This encodes CASSPKLGNTIYF. J is TRBJ1-3 and V is TRBV7-2; D remains ambiguous. Germline CDR1 is SGHTA and CDR2 is FQGNSA. There are 13 residues in the CDR3. V lost 5 bases and J lost 4, with 9 bases in between.